One and the same sample provided the 8 T cell receptor beta chains below, sequenced in a study of regulatory T cells in long-lasting Graves disease. Stated time point: persistent/refractory GD, antithyroid drugs over 5 years with positive TRAb. Construction of the TCR library relied on RNA isolated from PBMCs. TCR beta libraries were built with iRepertoire HTBI primers and Arm-PCR of CDR3 regions. TCRdb reprocessed the multiplex PCR reads with MiXCR, giving one entry per CDR3 protein. This sample carries a few hundred thousand distinct CDR3 sequences, roughly 21% of them seen once, and the ten largest clones take roughly 7.7%. The input for sequencing was peripheral blood mononuclear cells (PBMCs), taken when the disease was refractory, from a patient treated with antithyroid drugs. These receptors were obtained from a female donor with Graves disease.

This chain links TRBV29-1 with TRBJ2-2; 11 nucleotides line up with TRBD2. V was pared by 6 bases and J by 6 bases, with 9 bases of the junction left unmatched. This CDR3 is built from 15 residues. The germline V gene encodes CDR1 SQVTM and CDR2 ANQGSEA. The CDR3 bases are TGCAGCGTCGGAGGAACTAGCGGGAGCGCCGGGGAGCTGTTTTTT. As protein: CSVGGTSGSAGELFF.

This clonotype has just a few counts. The chain uses TRBV6-4 and TRBJ2-7, with 11 bases matching TRBD2. This CDR3 is 18 amino acids long. CDR1 MRHNA and CDR2 SNTAGT come from the germline V gene. The ends lost 0 bases at V and 6 bases at J; junction bases unmatched: 13. CDR3 bases: TGTGCCAGCAGTGACTCCTTAGCGGGAGGGCCCGGCTTCTGCGAGCAGTACTTC. Protein product: CASSDSLAGGPGFCEQYF.

This clonotype was seen at least ten times. The rearrangement links TRBV7-8 to TRBJ1-2; D not resolved. Trimming cost V 0 bases and J 4 bases, with 6 bases left between them. The germline gives CDR1 SGHVS, CDR2 FQNEAQ. The CDR3 is made up of 13 amino acids. This CDR3 reads CASSLASAYGYTF. The CDR3 region has the DNA TGTGCCAGCAGCTTAGCGTCAGCCTATGGCTACACCTTC.

The chain joins TRBV20-1 to TRBJ1-1, with D possibly matching TRBD1 (5 bases). CDR1 and CDR2 (germline): DFQATT, SNEGSKA (reference sequence). V lost 0 bases, J lost 0 bases, and 8 bases lay in between. The CDR3 totals 14 residues. The DNA of the CDR3 is TGCAGTGCTAGAGAAGGGACGGTGAACACTGAAGCTTTCTTT. Amino acid sequence: CSAREGTVNTEAFF.

This clonotype was counted many times. The rearrangement links TRBV12-3 or TRBV12-4 to TRBJ2-7; D is perhaps TRBD1 (6 bases). Trimming stripped 5 bases from V and 3 bases from J, with 14 bases between. This CDR3 is built from 14 residues. The CDR3 nucleotides are TGTGCCAGCAGTCATCGGACAGCCTACTACGAGCAGTACTTC. Translation gives CASSHRTAYYEQYF.

The CDR3 nucleotides are TGTGCCAGCAGCTTTGGAGGCGGAAACATTCAGTACTTC. Translating gives CASSFGGGNIQYF. The V and J genes are TRBV5-6 and TRBJ2-4; tentative D call: TRBD2 (5 bases). This CDR3 has 13 amino acids. In germline, CDR1 is SGHDT, CDR2 YYEEEE. The V gene lost 2 bases and the J gene lost 6 bases, with 9 bases spanning the gap.

Many counts were recorded for this clonotype. CDR3 DNA: TGTGCCAGCAGTACCCACCCCGGACAGACTAATTCACCCCTCCACTTT. Protein: CASSTHPGQTNSPLHF. The rearrangement links TRBV6-1 to TRBJ1-6; maybe TRBD1 (6 bases). The CDR3 contains 16 residues. V dropped 5 bases and J dropped 6 bases, with 17 bases sitting between them. Germline lookup yields CDR1 MNHNS and CDR2 SASEGT.

The genes are TRBV3-1 and TRBJ2-2, with D maybe TRBD1 (5 bases). Germline loops: CDR1 LGHDT, CDR2 YNNKEL (reference sequence). The length of the CDR3 is 15 residues. Trimming removed 2 bases at V and 3 bases at J, with 10 bases between. CDR3 nucleotide sequence: TGTGCCAGCAGCCAACTGACAGCATACACCGGGGAGCTGTTTTTT. Translating it yields CASSQLTAYTGELFF.